These 18 T cell receptor beta chains were all obtained from the same sample, sequenced in a study of T cell clonality in common variable immunodeficiency. The study, taken as a whole, reports: Reportedly, TCR beta sequences from common variable immunodeficiency showed fewer deletions and N-nucleotide insertions.

Profiling relied on immunoSEQ multiplex PCR, and the TCRdb table lists in-frame clones only, not all of them. The repertoire consists of about 26,000 clones, none detected only once. Their target antigens are unknown. The sequenced sample consisted of peripheral blood mononuclear cells. The receptors stem from a human donor with common variable immunodeficiency.

This clone was counted many times. Read sequence stops 3 residues before the CDR3 end, and the germline J gene provides the missing end. The chain combines TRBV11-2 with TRBJ1-1, with TRBD1 matching 8 bases. The germline V gene has CDR1 SGHAT and CDR2 FQNNGV. The CDR3 is made up of 14 amino acids. The CDR3 loop is CASSLGKQGGEAFF. Partial CDR3 DNA: TGTGCCAGCAGCTTGGGAAAACAGGGGGGCGAA. Supplemented by reference TRBV11-2 and TRBJ1-1, the full variable domain reads EAGVAQSPRYKIIEKRQSVAFWCNPISGHATLYWYQQILGQGPKLLIQFQNNGVVDDSQLPKDRFSAERLKGVDSTLKIQPAKLEDSAVYLCASSLGKQGGEAFFGQGTRLTVV.

Points on this clone: The read gets to within 3 residues of the CDR3 end, and the germline J gene fills in the rest. This sample also contains other DNA sequences that code for the same CDR3. The chain recombines TRBV11-2 with TRBJ1-4; no firm D call. V lost 1 base, J lost 5 bases, and 8 bases lay in between. CDR3 length: 14 residues. Germline CDR1 and CDR2: SGHAT and FQNNGV. The CDR3 bases that were read are TGTGCCAGCAGCTTAGGAGGCCCCAATGAAAAA. Translating gives CASSLGGPNEK. The full CDR3 reads CASSLGGPNEKLFF.

This clone was picked up a small number of times. The CDR3 end lies 3 residues beyond the end of the read and is filled in from the germline J gene. The chain uses TRBV5-6 and TRBJ2-6; D is unresolved. Germline CDR1 reads SGHDT; CDR2 reads YYEEEE. The CDR3 has 15 residues. V lost 4 bases to trimming and J lost 1 base, with 9 bases between them. The covered CDR3 bases are TGTGCCAGCAGCCGCGAGTCTTCTGGGGCCAACGTC. As protein: CASSRESSGANV. The entire CDR3 reads CASSRESSGANVLTF.

Concerning this clone: Read data end 3 residues before the CDR3 end; the end is taken from the germline J gene. V usage is TRBV6-1 and J usage is TRBJ2-5; 10 bases are a match to TRBD2. The V gene's germline CDR1 is MNHNS and CDR2 SASEGT. Trimming at V came to 0 bases and at J to 6 bases, leaving 13 bases not matched to a gene. This CDR3 contains 18 residues. CDR3 in amino acids: CASSEASLDSGRRKTQYF. The part of the CDR3 DNA that was read is TGTGCCAGCAGTGAAGCGTCTCTTGATAGCGGGAGGAGAAAGACC.

Regarding this clone: The read falls 3 residues short of the CDR3 end, and the missing part is taken from the germline J gene. This chain connects TRBV30 to TRBJ2-4; TRBD1 matches at 9 bases. CDR3 length: 14 residues. Germline loops: CDR1 GTSNPN, CDR2 SVGIG (reference sequence). V trimming: 2 bases; J trimming: 6 bases; junction bases outside the gene matches: 5. The covered CDR3 bases are TGTGCCTGGAGTTACGGGACAGGGCGAAACATT. Its protein is CAWSYGTGRNI. The full-length CDR3 reads as CAWSYGTGRNIQYF.

This clone was detected ten times or more. The CDR3 end falls 3 residues outside the read, so it is completed with the germline J gene. The chain recombines TRBV7-2 with TRBJ2-5; TRBD1 agrees at 7 bases. Germline loops: CDR1 SGHTA, CDR2 FQGNSA. The length of the CDR3 is 13 residues. The sequenced CDR3 bases are TGTGCCAGCAGCTTAGGACAGGGCGCAACC. Translating gives CASSLGQGAT. The complete CDR3 sequence is CASSLGQGATQYF.

As to this clone: The CDR3 extends 3 residues past the end of the read, so its final part is completed from the germline J gene. This chain links TRBV7-9 with TRBJ2-7, with 7 bases lining up with TRBD1. Germline CDR1 is SEHNR and CDR2 is FQNEAQ (reference sequence). The CDR3 spans 12 residues. V shed 5 bases, J shed 6 bases, and the junction held 4 bases outside the gene matches. Incomplete CDR3 DNA: TGTGCCAGCAGCGTTCGACAGGGCGAG. It specifies CASSVRQGE. In full, the CDR3 reads CASSVRQGEQYF.

In its sample, this clone was seen many times. The read terminates 3 residues before the CDR3 end, so the remaining end is supplied by the germline J gene. The rearrangement links TRBV28 to TRBJ2-7; D not resolved. Trimming removed 1 base at V and 2 bases at J, with 3 bases between. Germline V gene data show CDR1 as MDHEN and CDR2 as SYDVKM. The CDR3 has 12 residues. The CDR3 region is CASSLSTYEQYF. Incomplete CDR3 DNA: TGTGCCAGCAGTTTATCCACCTACGAG.

This clone came up many times. CDR3 residues: CASSEVNRAGNTIYF. The DNA read from the CDR3 is TGTGCCAGCAGTGAAGTCAATAGGGCTGGAAACACC. The chain employs TRBV6-1 and TRBJ1-3, with D unresolved. The sequenced fragment ends 3 residues before the CDR3 boundary, so the rest is inferred from the germline J gene. V shed 1 base and J shed 2 bases, with 9 bases lying between them. The length of the CDR3 is 15 residues. The germline V gene has CDR1 MNHNS and CDR2 SASEGT.

There are many counts of this clone. Compared with germline, one end of the junction differs, possibly owing to a read error. The DNA ends 3 residues before the CDR3 does, and the rest of the CDR3 is filled in from the germline J gene. V and J are TRBV20-1 and TRBJ1-4; D possibly corresponds to TRBD1 (5 bases). Germline lookup yields CDR1 DFQATT and CDR2 SNEGSKA (reference sequence). The CDR3 sequence is 14 residues long. This CDR3 reads CSAREGTRNEKLFF. Partial CDR3 DNA: TGCAGTGCGAGAGAGGGGACTAGGAATGAAAAA.

In this sample, this clone turned up many times. The read finishes 3 residues shy of the CDR3 end, and the germline J gene is used to complete it. The V call is TRBV11-2, the J call TRBJ2-2; D may be TRBD2 (5 bases). Trimming took 4 bases from V and 4 from J, leaving 13 bases between them. The germline CDR1 and CDR2 sequences are SGHAT and FQNNGV. The CDR3 is made up of 15 amino acids. The sequenced CDR3 bases are TGTGCCAGCAGCTACGAGGGCACTTCCACCGGGGAG. This translates into CASSYEGTSTGE. In full, the CDR3 reads CASSYEGTSTGELFF.

This clone occurred many times. The CDR3 end falls 3 residues outside the read, so it is completed with the germline J gene. The gene calls are TRBV7-8 and TRBJ1-1, with unresolved D. Germline assignment: CDR1 SGHVS and CDR2 FQNEAQ. The V and J ends lost 1 base and 4 bases respectively, with 10 bases between them. CDR3 length equals 14 residues. CDR3 protein: CASSLVPDVTEAFF. CDR3 DNA, as far as it was read: TGTGCCAGCAGCTTAGTACCAGATGTCACTGAA.

This clone showed up just a few times. The read ends 3 residues shy of where the CDR3 ends; the end is completed using the germline J gene. J is TRBJ2-2 and V is TRBV5-1, with 9 bases aligning to TRBD1. Unmatched junction bases numbered 10, after V lost 4 bases and J lost 3 bases. Germline lookup yields CDR1 SGHRS and CDR2 YFSETQ. This CDR3 has 17 amino acids. The CDR3: CASSLGTGRSDTGELFF. CDR3 DNA, as far as it was read: TGCGCCAGCAGCCTAGGGACAGGGAGGTCGGACACCGGGGAG.

This clone was recorded many times. The read falls 3 residues short of the CDR3 end, and the missing part is taken from the germline J gene. The chain carries TRBV20-1 and TRBJ2-7; 9 bases are a match to TRBD2. This CDR3 contains 13 residues. Germline lookup yields CDR1 DFQATT and CDR2 SNEGSKA (reference sequence). The J segment lost 3 bases and the V segment lost 5 bases, leaving 5 bases of the junction unmatched. The sequenced CDR3 bases are TGCAGTGCTGATAGCGGGAGCAACTACGAG. It translates to CSADSGSNYE. In full, the CDR3 is CSADSGSNYEQYF.

The sample holds many counts of this clone. The CDR3 is cut off 3 residues early in the read; its end comes from the germline J gene. The rearrangement uses TRBV19 and TRBJ2-7; 7 nucleotides agree with TRBD2. Germline loops: CDR1 LNHDA, CDR2 SQIVND (reference sequence). After removal of 5 bases from V and 3 bases from J, the junction contained 4 bases not matched to a gene. The CDR3 covers 13 residues. CDR3 loop: CASSLREFYEQYF. The part of the CDR3 DNA that was read is TGTGCCAGTAGTTTGCGGGAGTTCTACGAG.

The CDR3 sequence: CASSPRGGYHNEQFF. CDR3 DNA, as far as it was read: TGCGCCAGCAGCCCGCGGGGGGGTTATCACAATGAG. The rearrangement joins TRBV5-1 to TRBJ2-1, with 9 bases that match TRBD2. The CDR3 end lies 3 residues beyond the end of the read and is filled in from the germline J gene. V lost 4 bases and J lost 5; bases outside the gene matches: 7. Germline CDR1 and CDR2: SGHRS and YFSETQ. The CDR3 consists of 15 residues.

A note on this clone: With the read ending 3 residues before the CDR3 end, the germline J gene is used to fill in that end. The gene calls are TRBV30 and TRBJ2-5; 7 positions agree with TRBD2. This CDR3 has 13 residues. The junction had 4 bases not matched to a gene; V was cut back by 1 base and J by 5 bases. Per germline, CDR1 GTSNPN and CDR2 SVGIG (reference sequence). Partial CDR3 DNA: TGTGCCTGGAGTGCGTTTAGCGGGGAGACC. It encodes CAWSAFSGET. The complete CDR3 protein is CAWSAFSGETQYF.

The sample holds many counts of this clone. Sequencing ends 3 residues short of the CDR3 end; the germline J gene provides the rest. The genes are TRBV2 and TRBJ1-5; 7 nucleotides agree with TRBD1. The CDR3 extends over 16 amino acids. Germline V lookup: CDR1 SNHLY, CDR2 FYNNEI. J lost 0 bases, V lost 6 bases, and 8 bases had no gene match. CDR3 DNA, as far as it was read: TGTGCCAGCAGCGCTAGGACAGGAATTAGCAATCAGCCC. Translation: CASSARTGISNQP. The whole CDR3 sequence reads CASSARTGISNQPQHF.